This TCR beta chain was obtained from a study of OX40 agonist ivuxolimab in advanced cancers. Notes on the research overall: Ivuxolimab was an agonistic, fully human IgG2 monoclonal antibody directed against OX40 (CD134), a costimulatory receptor. Intravenous ivuxolimab was administered to patients every 2 weeks at six dose levels: 0.01, 0.1, 0.3, 1.5, 3 and 10 mg/kg. Of the approximately 50 patients in dose escalation, approximately 20 had hepatocellular carcinoma, some 15 had melanoma, 9 had renal cell carcinoma and 9 had head and neck cancer. In the dose-escalation cohort, roughly four fifths of patients were male, and the mean age was approximately 55 years, with a range of roughly 20 to 85. Patients were allowed to have had prior anti-PD-1, anti-PD-L1 or anti-CTLA-4 therapy, and about 40% of the dose-escalation patients had been treated with checkpoint inhibitors. Partial responses were achieved by three dose-escalation patients, of whom one had hepatocellular carcinoma and two had cutaneous melanoma. The purpose of peripheral TCRbeta sequencing was to test whether ivuxolimab changed TCR sequence diversity and led to clonal T-cell expansion. The paper reports the monotherapy dose-escalation portion (N ≈ 52 patients) of the phase I ivuxolimab trial. Paper-wide results and their limitations: In the 0.1-3.0 mg/kg groups, partial responders had among the lowest normalized peripheral clonal expansion, particularly in CD8+ T cells. Clonal expansion of both CD4+ and CD8+ blood T cells was observed from baseline to week 6 at doses 0.1 to 3.0 mg/kg. Low levels of normalized T-cell clonal expansion were also seen in some nonresponding patients. After ivuxolimab, CD8+ T cells had more expanded clones than CD4+ T cells on average. The antigen specificity of the clonally expanded peripheral T cells was not determined.

The CDR3 covers 15 residues, taking in both the cysteine and the phenylalanine. Only the CDR3 DNA stays, 45 bases, in frame from base 1. Per the germline V gene (reference sequence), GTSNPN is the CDR1 and SVGIG is the CDR2. Patients with a history of autoimmune disease or receiving systemic immunosuppression were excluded from the trial. Peripheral blood for TCR sequencing was collected from all dose cohorts at baseline, on cycle 4 day 1, and on cycle 7 day 1. Samples were obtained from an open-label, multicenter, first-in-human phase I dose-escalation trial of ivuxolimab. The trial enrolled adults with locally advanced or metastatic head and neck squamous cell, hepatocellular, melanoma or renal cell carcinoma. Before TCR sequencing, CD4+ T cells and CD8+ T cells from peripheral blood were sorted into separate populations. With respect to this clone: The target of this receptor is not known. Base qualities are not recorded, but no much larger clone differs from it by a single base.

Genomic DNA was extracted from sorted cells for sequencing of the TCRbeta CDR3 region. The immunoSEQ Assay was used for sequencing of TCRbeta CDR3 regions. TCRdb retrieved this table from immuneACCESS and kept in-frame rearrangements only. Not all clones are present; in checked studies, unresolved V genes account for under half, and no reason is known for the remainder. This sample gives 70,000 to 85,000 clones in total; 70% to 90% of them show up just once. Jointly, the top ten make up 5.5% to 6% of the sample. The clonotype comes from an adult with an advanced solid tumor such as melanoma, head and neck, liver or kidney cancer. Specimen: CD4+ or CD8+ T cells sorted from blood, collected in a trial of the OX40 agonist ivuxolimab. This chain joins TRBV30 to TRBJ2-5, with no confident D gene call. The J call may not be correct, given that the DNA end is closer to TRBJ2-7. The DNA is TGTGCCTGGAGTCGACCAGGTTCCAGCTCCTACGAGCAGTACTTC. Its protein product is CAWSRPGSSSYEQYF.